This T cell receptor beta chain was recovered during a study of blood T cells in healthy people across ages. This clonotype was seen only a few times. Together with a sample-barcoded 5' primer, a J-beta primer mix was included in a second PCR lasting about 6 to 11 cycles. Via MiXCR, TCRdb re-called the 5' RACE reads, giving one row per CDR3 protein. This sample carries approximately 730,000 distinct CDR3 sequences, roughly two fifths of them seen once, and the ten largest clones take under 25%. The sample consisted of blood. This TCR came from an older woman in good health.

The CDR3 coding sequence is TGTGCCAGCAGCTTAGCCGTTGGGGGTTTCACAGATACGCAGTATTTT. It is translated as CASSLAVGGFTDTQYF. The chain couples TRBV7-2 to TRBJ2-3; D is possibly TRBD1 or TRBD2 (5 bases each). The ends were cut back, 0 bases at V and 2 bases at J, with 12 bases in the middle. The germline V gene has CDR1 SGHTA and CDR2 FQGNSA. This CDR3 comprises 16 residues. Looking up the rest from reference TRBV7-2 and TRBJ2-3 gives the full variable domain: GAGVSQSPSNKVTEKGKDVELRCDPISGHTALYWYRQSLGQGLEFLIYFQGNSAPDKSGLPSDRFSAERTGGSVSTLTIQRTQQEDSAVYLCASSLAVGGFTDTQYFGPGTRLTVL.